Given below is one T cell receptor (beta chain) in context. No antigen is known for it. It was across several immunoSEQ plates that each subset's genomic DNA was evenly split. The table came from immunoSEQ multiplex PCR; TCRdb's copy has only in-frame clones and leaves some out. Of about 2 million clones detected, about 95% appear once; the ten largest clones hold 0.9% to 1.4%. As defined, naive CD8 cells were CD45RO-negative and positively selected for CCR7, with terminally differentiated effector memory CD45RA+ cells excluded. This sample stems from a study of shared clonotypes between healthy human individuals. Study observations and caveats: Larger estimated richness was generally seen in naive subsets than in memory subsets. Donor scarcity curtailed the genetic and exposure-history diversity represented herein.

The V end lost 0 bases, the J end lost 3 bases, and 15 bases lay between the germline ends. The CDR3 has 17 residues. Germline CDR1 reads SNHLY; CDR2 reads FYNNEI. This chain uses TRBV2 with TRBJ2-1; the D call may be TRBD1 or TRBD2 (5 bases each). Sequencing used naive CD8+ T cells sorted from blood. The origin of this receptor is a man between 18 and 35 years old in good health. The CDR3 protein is CASSEATGLLLYNEQFF. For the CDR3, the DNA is TGTGCCAGCAGTGAAGCCACAGGACTCCTCCTCTACAATGAGCAGTTCTTC.